This TCR beta chain was sequenced for a study of vaccination and CD4 T cells after COVID-19. Study in general: The post-COVID sampling time was a median roughly 100 days after diagnosis, ranging from 35 to 161. The cells in question were stimulated using overlapping spike peptides derived from SARS-CoV-2, HCoV-NL63, HCoV-OC43 and HCoV-229E. Cultures acting as controls obtained a CEFX pool, an HIV-1 Nef pool, or no peptide.

Trimming shortened V by 6 bases and J by 5 bases, and 14 bases separated the two germline ends. Germline V gene lookup returns CDR1 MDHEN and CDR2 SYDVKM. The CDR3 length is 13 residues. About this clonotype itself: Antigen specificity is unknown.

Documented treatment: approximately nine-day PBMC culture with coronavirus spike peptide pools or control peptides (ViraFEST assay). Peptide pools at roughly 10 ug/ml, together with 7.5 to 10 IU/ml IL-2, were added to cultures of under 2.5 million PBMCs per well. Oncomine TCR Beta short-read sequencing was applied to DNA from cultured CD4+ T cells. From the PCR reads, TCRdb called clonotypes with MiXCR, one entry per CDR3 protein. This table has 15,000 to 25,000 distinct CDR3 sequences, about 61% appearing once. The TCR comes from a human donor who had recovered from COVID-19. The chain couples TRBV28 to TRBJ2-7; possible D gene TRBD2, 6 bases. The material sequenced was CD4+ T cells from blood, cultured in vitro. The CDR3 nucleotides read TGTGCCAGCAGGGTCGGAGGGAGCGACGAGCAGTACTTC. Residues: CASRVGGSDEQYF.